This T cell receptor (beta chain) was documented in a study of blood T cell repertoires in COVID-19. Turning to the study itself: PBMCs, B-cell-depleted T cells, or T cells provided the cDNA or gDNA that made up the material.

The V gene's germline CDR1 is KGHSH and CDR2 LQKENI. Trimming cost V 3 bases and J 1 base, with 6 bases left between them. CDR3 length equals 13 residues. About this clone itself: Additional DNA sequences in this sample encode the identical CDR3.

The repertoire was sequenced with immunoSEQ multiplex PCR; TCRdb's copy has only in-frame clones and lacks some. This sample has fewer than 200,000 clones, with 75% to 85% found just once. The source of this sequence is a man aged 50-59 years who had recovered from COVID-19. The sequenced sample consisted of PBMCs or T cells enriched from blood (not recorded which). This chain links TRBV18 with TRBJ1-1; D is ambiguous. In DNA, the CDR3 is TGTGCCAGCTCACCGGGGAGGAACACTGAAGCTTTCTTT. Translation gives CASSPGRNTEAFF.